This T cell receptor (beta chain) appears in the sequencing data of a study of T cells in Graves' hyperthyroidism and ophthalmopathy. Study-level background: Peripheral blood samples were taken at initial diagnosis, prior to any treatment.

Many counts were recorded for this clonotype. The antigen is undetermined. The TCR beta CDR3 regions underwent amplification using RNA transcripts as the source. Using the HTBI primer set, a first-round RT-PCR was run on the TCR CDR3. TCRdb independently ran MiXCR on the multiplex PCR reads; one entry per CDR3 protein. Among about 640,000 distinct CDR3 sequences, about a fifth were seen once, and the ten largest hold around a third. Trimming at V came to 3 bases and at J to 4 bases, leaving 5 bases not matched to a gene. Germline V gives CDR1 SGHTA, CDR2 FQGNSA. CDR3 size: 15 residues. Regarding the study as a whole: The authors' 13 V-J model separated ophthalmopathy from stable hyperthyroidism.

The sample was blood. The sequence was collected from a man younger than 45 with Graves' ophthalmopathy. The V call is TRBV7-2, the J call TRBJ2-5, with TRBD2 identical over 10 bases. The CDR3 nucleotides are TGTGCCAGCAGCTTCGGTCTAGCGGGAGCAGAGACCCAGTACTTC. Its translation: CASSFGLAGAETQYF.